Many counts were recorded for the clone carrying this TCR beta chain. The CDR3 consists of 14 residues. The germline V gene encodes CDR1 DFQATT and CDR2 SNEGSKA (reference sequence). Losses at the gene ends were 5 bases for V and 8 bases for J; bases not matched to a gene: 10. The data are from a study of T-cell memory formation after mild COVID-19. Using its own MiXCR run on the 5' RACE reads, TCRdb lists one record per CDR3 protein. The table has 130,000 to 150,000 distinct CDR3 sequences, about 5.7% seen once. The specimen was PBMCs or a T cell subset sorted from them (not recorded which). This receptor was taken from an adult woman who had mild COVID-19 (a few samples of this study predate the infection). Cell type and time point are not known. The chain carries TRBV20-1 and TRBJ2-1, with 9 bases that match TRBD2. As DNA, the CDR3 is TGCAGTGCTGGAAGGCGGGAGGGTTTGCATGAGCAGTTCTTC. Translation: CSAGRREGLHEQFF.